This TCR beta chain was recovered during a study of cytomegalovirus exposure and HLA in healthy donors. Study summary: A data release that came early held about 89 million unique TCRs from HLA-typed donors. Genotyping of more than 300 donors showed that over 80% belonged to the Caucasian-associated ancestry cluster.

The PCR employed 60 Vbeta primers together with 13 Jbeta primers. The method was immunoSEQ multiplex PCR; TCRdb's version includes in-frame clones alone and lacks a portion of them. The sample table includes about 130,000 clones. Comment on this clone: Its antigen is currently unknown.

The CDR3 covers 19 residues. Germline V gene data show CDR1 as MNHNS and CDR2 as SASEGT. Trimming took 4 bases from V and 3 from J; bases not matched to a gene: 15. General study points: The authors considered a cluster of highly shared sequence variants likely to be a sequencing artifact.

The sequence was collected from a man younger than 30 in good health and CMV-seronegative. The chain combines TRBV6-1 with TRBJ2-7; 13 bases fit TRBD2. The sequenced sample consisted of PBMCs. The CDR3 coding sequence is TGTGCCAGCAGTGTTCAGGGGGTTTGGACTAGCGGGGGCCGCTACGAGCAGTACTTC. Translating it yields CASSVQGVWTSGGRYEQYF.